A single sample is the source of the 24 T cell receptor beta chains below, sequenced in a study of T cells after yellow fever vaccination. TCRdb used MiXCR to reprocess the 5' RACE reads, holding one entry per CDR3 protein. The data show some 670,000 distinct CDR3 sequences, approximately 13% seen once. The source material was PBMCs, sampled on the day of the yellow fever booster vaccination. These receptors were taken from a man younger than 40 who received the YFV17D yellow fever vaccine.

This clonotype was counted between two and nine times. V and J are TRBV5-1 and TRBJ2-5, with D unclear. The CDR3 is made up of 14 amino acids. Trimming removed 5 bases from V and 4 bases from J, with 15 bases in between. CDR1 is SGHRS, CDR2 YFSETQ, per germline. The CDR3 is CASRSLNRGETQYF. The CDR3 DNA reads as TGCGCCAGCAGGTCTCTAAACAGAGGAGAGACCCAGTACTTC.

This chain links TRBV20-1 with TRBJ2-7; 7 nucleotides agree with TRBD2. CDR3 length equals 14 residues. CDR1 and CDR2 (germline): DFQATT, SNEGSKA (reference sequence). The trim removed 0 bases at V and 5 bases at J, leaving 7 bases unmatched. DNA for the CDR3: TGCAGTGCTAGAGATTGGGAGCGGGGTCACGAGCAGTACTTC. Translated: CSARDWERGHEQYF.

The J gene is TRBJ1-1, the V gene TRBV29-1, with TRBD1 matching over 7 bases. The CDR3 totals 12 residues. Looked up from germline, CDR1 is SQVTM and CDR2 is ANQGSEA. With 7 bases clipped from V and 5 bases from J, the junction kept 7 bases outside the gene matches. In nucleotides, the CDR3 is TGCAGCGGGGGACAGTCGGAGACTGAAGCTTTCTTT. It encodes CSGGQSETEAFF.

The chain joins TRBV29-1 to TRBJ2-5; no clear D gene. Germline lookup yields CDR1 SQVTM and CDR2 ANQGSEA. This CDR3 has 15 residues. Trimming took 4 bases from V and 1 from J, leaving 16 bases between them. The CDR3 coding sequence is TGCAGCGTTGCAGGTGGATGGGCCACCCAAGAGACCCAGTACTTC. Protein sequence: CSVAGGWATQETQYF. Filled out from reference TRBV29-1 and TRBJ2-5, the complete variable domain reads SAVISQKPSRDICQRGTSLTIQCQVDSQVTMMFWYRQQPGQSLTLIATANQGSEATYESGFVIDKFPISRPNLTFSTLTVSNMSPEDSSIYLCSVAGGWATQETQYFGPGTRLLVL.

This clonotype was counted only a few times. The chain links TRBV7-2 to TRBJ1-1, with no clear D. The germline gives CDR1 SGHTA, CDR2 FQGNSA. Trimming left V 2 bases short and J 2 bases short, with 15 bases between. The CDR3 covers 16 residues. The CDR3 here is CASSLSLIIINTEAFF. The CDR3 DNA reads as TGTGCCAGCAGCTTATCCCTCATCATTATCAACACTGAAGCTTTCTTT.

The chain uses TRBV5-4 and TRBJ2-5; 11 positions match TRBD1. The length of the CDR3 is 13 residues. Germline CDR1 and CDR2: SGHNT and YYREEE (reference sequence). Trimming at V came to 3 bases and at J to 6 bases, leaving 1 base not matched to a gene. The CDR3 coding sequence is TGTGCCAGCAGCTCGGACAGGGGGCAGACCCAGTACTTC. It codes for CASSSDRGQTQYF. Together with reference TRBV5-4 and TRBJ2-5, the CDR3 gives the full variable domain: ETGVTQSPTHLIKTRGQQVTLRCSSQSGHNTVSWYQQALGQGPQFIFQYYREEENGRGNFPPRFSGLQFPNYSSELNVNALELDDSALYLCASSSDRGQTQYFGPGTRLLVL.

This clonotype was observed many times. The chain couples TRBV20-1 to TRBJ2-7; a possible D gene is TRBD2 (6 bases). The CDR3 covers 12 residues. V was trimmed by 3 bases and J by 3 bases, leaving 9 bases between them. In germline, CDR1 is DFQATT, CDR2 SNEGSKA (reference sequence). The CDR3 coding sequence is TGCAGTGCTAGTAAAGCGGGCTACGAGCAGTACTTC. This translates into CSASKAGYEQYF.

The chain recombines TRBV19 with TRBJ2-7, with D hard to call. Deletions cut 6 bases from V and 2 bases from J, with 11 bases between. Germline-derived CDR1 and CDR2 are LNHDA and SQIVND (reference sequence). This CDR3 spans 13 amino acids. The CDR3 region is CASSPATAYEQYF. The CDR3 DNA is TGTGCCAGTAGCCCCGCGACCGCCTACGAGCAGTACTTC. The variable domain in full, with the rest retrieved from reference TRBV19 and TRBJ2-7, is DGGITQSPKYLFRKEGQNVTLSCEQNLNHDAMYWYRQDPGQGLRLIYYSQIVNDFQKGDIAEGYSVSREKKESFPLTVTSAQKNPTAFYLCASSPATAYEQYFGPGTRLTVT.

This clonotype was observed many times. This chain links TRBV12-3 or TRBV12-4 with TRBJ2-7; D might be TRBD1 (6 bases). CDR3 length equals 14 residues. With 3 bases removed from V and 2 bases from J, the gap between germline ends came to 11 bases. The CDR3 loop is CASSFPGATYEQYF. The CDR3 DNA reads TGTGCCAGCAGTTTCCCAGGGGCAACCTACGAGCAGTACTTC.

The rearrangement joins TRBV5-4 to TRBJ1-6, with D hard to call. Germline V gene data show CDR1 as SGHNT and CDR2 as YYREEE (reference sequence). Trimming stripped 3 bases from V and 5 bases from J, with 15 bases between. The CDR3 spans 16 residues. CDR3 sequence reads: CASSSPAMADNSPLHF. The CDR3 DNA sequence: TGTGCCAGCAGCTCCCCGGCGATGGCTGATAATTCACCCCTCCACTTT. Supplemented by reference TRBV5-4 and TRBJ1-6, the full variable domain reads ETGVTQSPTHLIKTRGQQVTLRCSSQSGHNTVSWYQQALGQGPQFIFQYYREEENGRGNFPPRFSGLQFPNYSSELNVNALELDDSALYLCASSSPAMADNSPLHFGNGTRLTVT.

The chain recombines TRBV15 with TRBJ1-4, with no clear D. Between the trimmed V and J ends, which lost 1 base and 1 base, there was a span of 7 bases. This CDR3 has 15 residues. The germline V gene has CDR1 LNHNV and CDR2 YYDKDF (reference sequence). The chain's CDR3 is CATSRVARTNEKLFF. CDR3 coding DNA: TGTGCCACCAGCAGAGTGGCCAGAACTAATGAAAAACTGTTTTTT.

This chain uses TRBV24-1 with TRBJ2-1; the match to TRBD2 covers 10 bases. This CDR3 has 16 amino acids. Losses at the gene ends were 1 base for V and 5 bases for J; bases not matched to a gene: 4. Germline V CDR1 and CDR2: KGHDR, SFDVKD. The CDR3 region is CATSDLAGGSHNEQFF. For the CDR3, the DNA is TGTGCCACCAGTGATTTAGCGGGAGGGTCTCACAATGAGCAGTTCTTC.

This clonotype was detected only a few times. The CDR3 nucleotides are TGTGCCAGCAGCTCGGGGAGGATCTCCTACGAGCAGTACTTC. This translates into CASSSGRISYEQYF. The chain joins TRBV7-9 to TRBJ2-7; TRBD2 is a possible D gene (6 bases). This CDR3 is built from 14 residues. The V and J ends lost 4 bases and 0 bases respectively, with 10 bases between them. Germline V CDR1 and CDR2: SEHNR, FQNEAQ (reference sequence).

A few counts support this clonotype. The chain joins TRBV6-6 to TRBJ2-1; D is unresolved. V gave up 6 bases and J gave up 3 bases, with 9 bases separating them. The CDR3 has 13 residues. Germline CDR1 is MNHNY and CDR2 is SVGAGI (reference sequence). CDR3 in DNA: TGTGCCAGCAGCCCTGACAACTACAATGAGCAGTTCTTC. This translates into CASSPDNYNEQFF.

This clonotype has just a few counts. This chain uses TRBV14 with TRBJ2-3; TRBD1 might be the D (6 bases). Germline assignment: CDR1 SGHDN and CDR2 FVKESK. V was shortened by 5 bases and J by 0 bases, with 15 bases between the two germline ends. This CDR3 comprises 16 residues. CDR3 amino acids: CASSSLQGSSTDTQYF. The DNA of the CDR3 is TGTGCCAGCAGCTCCTTACAGGGCTCTAGCACAGATACGCAGTATTTT.

In this sample, this clonotype turned up a few times. The chain employs TRBV7-9 and TRBJ1-2; D not resolved. The CDR3 has 16 residues. V was trimmed by 5 bases and J by 0 bases, leaving 16 bases between them. The germline CDR1 and CDR2 sequences are SEHNR and FQNEAQ (reference sequence). The CDR3 DNA is TGTGCCAGCAGCCGTGGGCCCTCGGCGACTAACTATGGCTACACCTTC. This sequence encodes CASSRGPSATNYGYTF.

The sample holds a few counts of this clonotype. V gene TRBV12-3 or TRBV12-4 combines with J gene TRBJ1-4; 8 nucleotides agree with TRBD1. The J segment lost 5 bases and the V segment lost 5 bases, leaving 7 bases of the junction unmatched. This CDR3 contains 15 residues. The CDR3 DNA is TGTGCCAGCAGTCACATCGGACAGGGCAATGAAAAACTGTTTTTT. This encodes CASSHIGQGNEKLFF.

This CDR3 reads CATSPGQGFGYTF. DNA of the CDR3: TGTGCCACCAGCCCGGGACAGGGCTTCGGCTACACCTTC. This chain links TRBV24-1 with TRBJ1-2, with 9 nucleotides matching TRBD1. Losses at the gene ends were 7 bases for V and 8 bases for J; bases not matched to a gene: 7. Germline CDR1 KGHDR, CDR2 SFDVKD. There are 13 residues in the CDR3.

CDR3 loop: CASSGLYHYEQYF. CDR3 sequence (DNA): TGTGCCAGTAGCGGTCTTTACCACTACGAGCAGTACTTC. This sequence joins TRBV19 and TRBJ2-7; unclear D gene. Looked up from germline, CDR1 is LNHDA and CDR2 is SQIVND (reference sequence). V was pared by 6 bases and J by 3 bases, with 12 bases between. The CDR3 loop spans 13 amino acids.

The V and J genes are TRBV3-1 and TRBJ1-1; D is undetermined. The germline V and J ends were trimmed by 0 bases and 5 bases, with 13 bases remaining between them. CDR1 is LGHDT and CDR2 is YNNKEL in the germline V gene (reference sequence). The CDR3 loop spans 15 amino acids. CDR3 in amino acids: CASSQDLVYRTEAFF. CDR3 in DNA: TGTGCCAGCAGCCAAGATTTGGTCTATCGAACTGAAGCTTTCTTT.

This clonotype has just a few counts. The genes are TRBV10-3 and TRBJ1-1; tentatively, D is TRBD1 (5 bases). The V end was cut by 0 bases, the J end by 1 base, with 9 bases between. CDR1 ENHRY and CDR2 SYGVKD come from the germline V gene. The CDR3 loop spans 15 amino acids. The chain's CDR3 is CAISESGTGNTEAFF. Written as DNA, the CDR3 is TGTGCCATCAGTGAGTCGGGGACCGGGAACACTGAAGCTTTCTTT.

CDR3 DNA sequence: TGTGCCAGCGGGGATTGGGAAGGGGCGAAACTGTTTTTT. As protein: CASGDWEGAKLFF. The J gene is TRBJ1-4, the V gene TRBV7-9; a weak D match, TRBD1 (5 bases). The CDR3 length is 13 residues. V lost 8 bases, J lost 11 bases, and 18 bases lay in between. From germline, CDR1 is SEHNR and CDR2 FQNEAQ (reference sequence).

The chain employs TRBV5-1 and TRBJ1-2, with D perhaps matching TRBD1 (6 bases). CDR1 and CDR2 (germline): SGHRS, YFSETQ. The V end was cut by 3 bases, the J end by 8 bases, with 20 bases between. This CDR3 is built from 15 residues. CDR3 region: CASSSQGGGAEGYTF. The CDR3 region has the DNA TGCGCCAGCAGCTCGCAAGGTGGGGGGGCTGAAGGCTACACCTTC.

This rearrangement joins TRBV28 to TRBJ2-3; 7 nucleotides line up with TRBD2. The V and J ends lost 11 bases and 2 bases, in that order; junction bases with no gene match: 7. Germline V CDR1 and CDR2: MDHEN, SYDVKM. The CDR3 has 13 amino acids. The CDR3: CAGRGGATDTQYF. In nucleotides, the CDR3 is TGTGCCGGGAGGGGAGGGGCCACAGATACGCAGTATTTT.